These 15 T cell receptor beta chains were all obtained from the same sample, sequenced in a study of blood T cell repertoires in COVID-19. Here immunoSEQ multiplex PCR was the method, and the copy in TCRdb shows in-frame clones only, minus some. Altogether roughly 140,000 clones are present, 81% being singletons, with the ten largest covering around 8.2%. Sequencing was performed on peripheral blood. Receptors originate from a human donor in a cohort sampled during active COVID-19.

This chain uses TRBV9 with TRBJ2-5; TRBD2 agrees at 8 bases. From germline, CDR1 is SGDLS and CDR2 YYNGEE. V lost 0 bases, J lost 3 bases, and 10 bases stayed unmatched. The CDR3 is made up of 17 amino acids. The CDR3 loop is CASSVGSLAGVEETQYF. The CDR3 nucleotides read TGTGCCAGCAGCGTAGGCAGCCTAGCGGGTGTCGAAGAGACCCAGTACTTC.

The J gene is TRBJ2-1, the V gene TRBV28; 13 bases align to TRBD2. CDR3 length: 15 amino acids. The junction had 15 bases not matched to a gene; V was cut back by 8 bases and J by 14 bases. The V gene's germline CDR1 is MDHEN and CDR2 SYDVKM. The CDR3 is CASRPAGLAGVGKFF. For the CDR3, the DNA is TGTGCCAGCCGACCTGCCGGACTAGCGGGAGTGGGGAAGTTCTTC.

This clone was found a few times. The chain uses TRBV28 and TRBJ1-1; no clear D. The length of the CDR3 is 14 residues. V was clipped by 2 bases and J by 2 bases, with 9 bases between them. CDR1 and CDR2 from the germline V gene are MDHEN and SYDVKM. This chain's CDR3 is CASSLLGVNTEAFF. CDR3 nucleotides: TGTGCCAGCAGTTTACTCGGAGTAAACACTGAAGCTTTCTTT. Variable domain in full (rest from reference TRBV28 and TRBJ1-1): DVKVTQSSRYLVKRTGEKVFLECVQDMDHENMFWYRQDPGLGLRLIYFSYDVKMKEKGDIPEGYSVSREKKERFSLILESASTNQTSMYLCASSLLGVNTEAFFGQGTRLTVV.

The chain combines TRBV5-1 with TRBJ2-7, with 10 bases lining up with TRBD1. Trimming at V came to 0 bases and at J to 4 bases, leaving 1 base not matched to a gene. Germline lookup yields CDR1 SGHRS and CDR2 YFSETQ. The CDR3 covers 14 residues. The CDR3 here is CASSLAGQGYEQYF. CDR3 DNA sequence: TGCGCCAGCAGCTTGGCGGGACAGGGGTACGAGCAGTACTTC.

On this clone itself: Other DNA sequences within the sample encode an identical CDR3. V is TRBV28 and J is TRBJ2-7, with a possible D match to TRBD2 (5 bases). The germline gives CDR1 MDHEN, CDR2 SYDVKM. The CDR3 covers 12 residues. The germline V and J ends were trimmed by 3 bases and 4 bases, with 7 bases remaining between them. CDR3 in amino acids: CASSLGGYEQYF. The CDR3 DNA sequence: TGTGCCAGCAGTTTGGGCGGGTACGAGCAGTACTTC. Combining the CDR3 with reference TRBV28 and TRBJ2-7 gives the whole variable domain DVKVTQSSRYLVKRTGEKVFLECVQDMDHENMFWYRQDPGLGLRLIYFSYDVKMKEKGDIPEGYSVSREKKERFSLILESASTNQTSMYLCASSLGGYEQYFGPGTRLTVT.

This chain connects TRBV28 to TRBJ2-7; D unclear. The CDR3 has 14 amino acids. Per germline, CDR1 MDHEN and CDR2 SYDVKM. V was shortened by 8 bases and J by 2 bases, with 16 bases between the two germline ends. The CDR3 loop reads CASGRPRNPYEQYF. The CDR3 region has the DNA TGTGCCAGCGGCCGGCCGAGGAACCCCTACGAGCAGTACTTC.

This chain joins TRBV6-5 and TRBJ2-7; a possible D gene is TRBD2 (6 bases). The V and J ends lost 3 bases and 2 bases respectively, with 17 bases between them. Germline loops: CDR1 MNHEY, CDR2 SVGAGI. This CDR3 is built from 16 residues. CDR3 residues: CASSYKAGSPPYEQYF. In DNA form, the CDR3 reads TGTGCCAGCAGTTATAAAGCGGGTTCCCCACCCTACGAGCAGTACTTC.

This clone was seen just once. The J gene is TRBJ2-1, the V gene TRBV7-2; TRBD1 agrees at 7 bases. Per the germline V gene, CDR1 is SGHTA and CDR2 is FQGNSA. The CDR3 loop spans 12 amino acids. V dropped 1 base and J dropped 12; count of bases not matched to a gene: 3. The CDR3 region is CASSLDRTGQFF. The CDR3 DNA reads as TGTGCCAGCAGCTTAGACCGGACAGGGCAGTTCTTC.

To note about this clone: Other DNA sequences of this sample code for an identical CDR3. CDR3 protein: CASSSGITSYEQYF. CDR3 sequence (DNA): TGTGCCAGCAGTTCCGGAATTACTAGCTACGAGCAGTACTTC. This chain uses TRBV6-5 with TRBJ2-7; D may be TRBD2 (5 bases). The CDR3 covers 14 residues. V was clipped by 4 bases and J by 3 bases, with 13 bases between them. CDR1 is MNHEY, CDR2 SVGAGI, per germline.

The V and J genes are TRBV7-8 and TRBJ1-1; a weak D match, TRBD1 (6 bases). In germline, CDR1 is SGHVS, CDR2 FQNEAQ. V was cut by 1 base and J by 0 bases, with 15 bases left in between. The CDR3 has 17 amino acids. The chain's CDR3 is CASSLEYGGNVNTEAFF. The CDR3 nucleotides read TGTGCCAGCAGCTTAGAGTATGGGGGCAACGTGAACACTGAAGCTTTCTTT.

The chain recombines TRBV28 with TRBJ2-5; 7 positions match TRBD1. This CDR3 is 15 amino acids long. Germline CDR1 and CDR2: MDHEN and SYDVKM. V dropped 5 bases and J dropped 5; count of bases not matched to a gene: 11. The DNA of the CDR3 is TGTGCCAGCAGTGCTGACAGGGTATTGTGGGAGACCCAGTACTTC. As protein: CASSADRVLWETQYF.

This clone was recorded only once. V is TRBV28 and J is TRBJ2-7, with 10 bases fitting TRBD2. CDR1 and CDR2 from the germline V gene are MDHEN and SYDVKM. J was trimmed by 3 bases and V by 6 bases; bases with no gene match: 8. The CDR3 is made up of 15 amino acids. CDR3 sequence reads: CASSSSGRVGYEQYF. For the CDR3, the DNA is TGTGCCAGCAGCTCGAGCGGGAGGGTCGGCTACGAGCAGTACTTC.

The chain has TRBV6-1 and TRBJ2-7; D is uncertain. The CDR3 spans 13 residues. The V end lost 0 bases, the J end lost 4 bases, and 7 bases lay between the germline ends. Germline V CDR1 and CDR2: MNHNS, SASEGT. This chain's CDR3 is CASSEAWPYEQYF. DNA of the CDR3: TGTGCCAGCAGTGAAGCGTGGCCGTACGAGCAGTACTTC.

This chain joins TRBV7-9 and TRBJ1-4; 9 nucleotides line up with TRBD1. CDR3 length: 16 amino acids. V lost 2 bases to trimming and J lost 5 bases; unmatched junction nucleotides: 6. Germline CDR1 is SEHNR and CDR2 is FQNEAQ (reference sequence). Here the CDR3 DNA reads TGTGCCAGCAGCTTATCACAGGGGGCTTTGAATGAAAAACTGTTTTTT. Its protein is CASSLSQGALNEKLFF.

This clone was counted a few times. The chain couples TRBV7-7 to TRBJ2-3; 7 positions agree with TRBD2. The ends lost 2 bases at V and 1 base at J; junction bases unmatched: 3. CDR3 length: 15 amino acids. Looked up from germline, CDR1 is SSHAT and CDR2 is FNYEAQ (reference sequence). This chain's CDR3 is CASSLRDYGTDTQYF. The CDR3, as DNA: TGTGCCAGCAGCTTACGGGACTACGGCACAGATACGCAGTATTTT. The full variable domain, with the rest looked up from reference TRBV7-7 and TRBJ2-3, is GAGVSQSPRYKVTKRGQDVTLRCDPISSHATLYWYQQALGQGPEFLTYFNYEAQPDKSGLPSDRFSAERPEGSISTLTIQRTEQRDSAMYRCASSLRDYGTDTQYFGPGTRLTVL.